This T cell receptor (beta chain) was recovered during a study of PD-L1 blockade in urothelial cancer. Looking at the study overall: Patients initiated atezolizumab in the mid-2010s at 1,200 mg intravenously every 3 weeks. Notes on the study in general: Patients with below-median pretreatment blood clonality survived longer. At 3 weeks on treatment, tumor-associated clones expanded more with durable benefit.

Notes on this clone: Its target is not known.

CDR1 and CDR2 (germline): MDHEN, SYDVKM. The junction had 3 bases not matched to a gene; V was cut back by 8 bases and J by 6 bases. CDR3 size: 12 residues. The repertoire was sequenced with immunoSEQ multiplex PCR; TCRdb's copy has only in-frame clones and lacks some. The repertoire has about 51,000 clones, around 86% of them found once; the top ten carry 16%. The sample here was PBMCs, taken around atezolizumab (anti-PD-L1) treatment. V is TRBV28 and J is TRBJ1-1, with 10 bases identical to TRBD1. The sequence derives from a man aged 55 to 70 with urothelial cancer. CDR3 amino acids: CASRDRGSEAFF. The CDR3 bases are TGTGCCAGCCGGGACAGGGGATCTGAAGCTTTCTTT.